This TCR beta chain was sequenced in a study of cytomegalovirus exposure and HLA in healthy donors (dated by TCRdb to 2016 to 2017). Concerning the study at large: According to an earlier analysis of 587 of the donors, about 179 million T cells yielded over 90 million unique TCR beta sequences and approximately 280 Gb of sequence data. An early release covering just under 650 HLA-typed donors comprised about 320 gigabases of sequencing data and around 85 million unique TCR sequences. Among the roughly 400 genotyped donors, approximately 81% belonged to the genetic ancestry cluster associated with self-reported Caucasian donors. The study aimed to test whether signatures of past pathogen exposure could be identified by cataloging public T cell receptors. Using immunosequencing, the study profiled T cell repertoires from fewer than 850 subjects and related those repertoires to cytomegalovirus serostatus. In addition to the first cohort of roughly 700 subjects, a separate validation cohort of over 90 different subjects was used. The study combined high-throughput TCR immunosequencing, statistical association of individual TCRs with disease status, and machine learning to predict cytomegalovirus infection status. To study patterns of TCR occurrence, a later analysis re-analyzed previously published TCR beta repertoires from 666 donors and added high-resolution HLA genotyping. In the later analysis, no new phenotypic data were used to find candidate immune exposures; instead, reliance was placed on TCR beta sequences and their occurrence across donors. An earlier analysis of 587 of the donors used high-throughput TCR beta sequencing to judge whether each TCR beta V gene segment behaved as functional or pseudogenic. Donor age, sex, ethnicity and CMV serostatus were collected together with the repertoire data. Genome-wide SNP genotypes for about 60% of the roughly 670 donors were used in a later genetic analysis, which treated that subset as a discovery cohort. All discovery cohort repertoires had been generated on a single sequencing platform. Class I and class II HLA loci were covered by the typing at four-digit resolution. The number of donors typed differed by locus, with 629-630 for A, B, C, DRB1 and DQB1, around 520 for DQA1, 600 to 610 for DPA1, and 400 to 490 for DPB1. Because of strong linkage in the cohort, four or five DR-DQ haplotypes were treated as single units for association and clustering. On average, roughly 240,000 unique TCR beta nucleotide sequences were sequenced per donor among a few hundred genotyped donors of the cohort, with roughly 20% of those sequences being non-productive. Overall results and qualifications from the work: A few of the identified cytomegalovirus-associated TCR beta chains were confirmed in vitro to be specific for cytomegalovirus antigens. The cohort was sequenced for TCR beta chains only, and without alpha or paired-chain data the features that could be detected were limited. In a later genetic analysis, a missense DCLRE1C variant was associated with V-gene and J-gene trimming of TCR beta chains, and the association was replicated in an independent cohort. In a later analysis, TCR association rates were found to vary across HLA loci, with the most associated TCRs seen for DRB1 alleles and the fewest for HLA-C alleles. Sequencing depth was assumed to be roughly uniform across donors in the presence/absence analyses, though that assumption may not hold. A cluster of highly shared sequence variants was judged likely to represent a technical artifact of the sequencing pipeline. It was suggested by the authors that the approach could potentially be generalized to other disease states and immunological phenotypes. A further reported finding was that TCR beta sequences accurately predicted the HLA-A and HLA-B alleles for most subjects in the first cohort. Because counts were too low, about 18 rarely observed V segments, including chromosome 9 orphons, were excluded from the earlier analysis of 500 to 700 of the donors. Broadly in line with IMGT annotations, most TCR beta V segments showed up in productive rearrangements about 87% or about 30% of the time in an earlier analysis of several hundred of the donors. Because some donors lacked HLA typing at each locus, the association tests relied only on the typed subset. Compared with equally common non-associated chains, HLA-associated TCR beta chains in a later analysis were more clonally expanded and had lower generation probabilities. A later analysis reported that several top co-occurrence clusters appeared linked to parvovirus B19, influenza, CMV and Epstein-Barr virus. Most TCR sequences were observed very rarely across donors, whereas some public TCRs were present in many individuals. Linkage disequilibrium might explain the correlated functional status among segregating V segments, but an unknown experimental factor could not be ruled out. At a false discovery rate of 0.05, a later analysis linked approximately 18,000 TCR beta sequences to specific HLA alleles. For the cohort, immune exposure information was limited to CMV serostatus. When HLA alleles, especially DR and DQ, strongly co-occurred, TCR associations were difficult to assign to individual alleles. The classifier was reported to diagnose cytomegalovirus status with high specificity and sensitivity in both the original cohort and the validation cohort. A later analysis found that most CMV-associated TCR beta chains appeared HLA-restricted, with HLA associations seemingly driven largely by CMV exposure. The 87-base-pair reads could not distinguish some IMGT-functional V segments, including TRBV6-2 and TRBV6-3, so those segments were excluded. Compared with the roughly 670-donor mean, donors in an Asian-associated ancestry cluster had fewer N-insertions in productive TCRs, according to a later genetic analysis. In the study, 164 TCR beta chains were listed as associated with cytomegalovirus.

As regards this clone: Its binding antigen is unknown. There are no base qualities to consult, and no much larger clone falls within one base.

Libraries were constructed by the immunoSEQ multiplex PCR assay. A mixture of 60 forward primers for TCR Vbeta segments and 13 reverse primers for TCR Jbeta segments was used in the multiplex PCR. The CDR3 region of rearranged TCR beta genes was amplified from genomic DNA with a multiplex PCR assay. The Illumina HiSeq System was used to sequence the amplified TCR beta libraries as 87-base-pair reads. As for how the authors treated the data: Across the 670 or so repertoires, a later analysis counted roughly 84 million unique TCR beta chains, approximately 10 million of which were shared by at least two donors. Raw reads were error-corrected and collapsed into unique sequences by a nearest-neighbor algorithm in which closely related sequences were merged to remove PCR and sequencing errors. CDR3 sequences were aligned to IMGT reference sequences to assign V, D and J gene segments. For a sequence to be retained, a match of at least six nucleotides was required to both a V gene segment and a J gene segment. Rearrangements were classified as productive when the CDR3 lacked stop codons and remained in frame with V and J, and all other rearrangements were classified as non-productive. CDR3 was defined according to IMGT convention as the region running from the second conserved V-encoded cysteine to the conserved J-encoded phenylalanine. In an earlier analysis of 587 of the donors, sequences lacking an unambiguous match to a single V gene segment were excluded. In an earlier analysis of 500 to 750 of the donors, V segments were called functional above 56.7% productive rearrangements and were called segregating when the between-donor standard deviation exceeded 5%. A statistical classification framework was built to diagnose cytomegalovirus status from the catalog of TCR beta chain sequences. A later analysis assigned V and J genes by comparing TCR nucleotide sequences with IMGT/GENE-DB human TR gene sequences. In a later analysis, CDR3 sequences and most-parsimonious VDJ recombination scenarios were assigned using the TCRdist pipeline. A later analysis defined each TCR beta chain by its CDR3 amino acid sequence plus V-gene family, and excluded reads lacking a unique V-gene family. A later analysis removed 592 highly shared, low-generation-probability nucleotide sequences to deal with suspected cross-contamination and a sequencing artifact. For each public chain, a later analysis derived a clonal expansion index from normalized ranks of inferred template counts within each repertoire. In a later analysis, generation probabilities were computed with a VDJ recombination model fitted to out-of-frame rearrangements, and the resulting probabilities were checked against IGoR. Hypergeometric tests were used in a later analysis to score TCR-TCR, TCR-HLA and TCR-CMV co-occurrence, with a repertoire-size bias correction applied to the TCR pairs. In a later analysis, false discovery rates were estimated by permuting HLA or CMV assignments 20 times. In a later analysis, co-occurring TCRs were grouped using DBSCAN, with TCRdist sequence similarity added in when clustering inside HLA-allele-positive subsets. Co-occurrence clustering excluded repertoires with fewer than 30,000 or more than 120,000 public chains, plus five with anomalous nucleotide sharing. Drawn from immuneACCESS, this table holds only the in-frame rearrangements with V and J called that TCRdb kept. Clones are partly lost; checked studies trace under half to an unresolved V gene and leave the rest unexplained. That table is the source of V, J and clone size, and D and trimming were worked out from the DNA. In this sample the table shows under 250,000 clones, 65% to 90% of which occur a single time. The ten largest clonotypes hold about 2.5% of the sample.

The cohort consisted of 600 or so healthy bone marrow donors. At the time of sampling, every cohort member was nominally healthy, though immune exposures that went unrecorded were likely present. The donor tested CMV seronegative and was one of the 352 seronegative cohort members. A peripheral blood sample was provided by each donor, and peripheral blood mononuclear cells were used for TCR beta sequencing. Genomic DNA was extracted from the blood cell samples with the Qiagen DNeasy Blood Extraction Kit. According to the germline V gene, CDR1 reads LGHNA and CDR2 reads YSLEER. Trimming removed 0 bases from V and 1 base from J, leaving 9 bases between the germline ends. The CDR3 spans 15 residues, from the cysteine through the phenylalanine. The DNA shown is the 45-base CDR3, in frame from base 1.

The chain links TRBV4-3 with TRBJ1-1; the D region possibly corresponds to TRBD1 (5 bases align). The clonotype originates from a woman in her forties or fifties in good health and CMV-seronegative. Specimen: PBMCs. This receptor carries the CDR3 CASSQEDNSNTEAFF. The nucleotides are TGCGCCAGCAGCCAAGAGGACAACTCGAACACTGAAGCTTTCTTT.